One and the same sample provided the 22 T cell receptor beta chains below, sequenced in a study of cytomegalovirus exposure and HLA in healthy donors. The PCR was carried out with 60 Vbeta primers and 13 Jbeta primers. Method: immunoSEQ multiplex PCR; TCRdb's copy keeps in-frame clones and lacks some. The repertoire holds 150,000 to 200,000 clones, with around 83% as singletons. Specimen: PBMCs. These receptors originate from a middle-aged man in good health and CMV-seropositive.

The chain joins TRBV5-1 to TRBJ2-1; D perhaps matches TRBD2 (6 bases). Germline-derived CDR1 and CDR2 are SGHRS and YFSETQ. Trimming stripped 5 bases from V and 0 bases from J, with 12 bases between. This CDR3 has 15 amino acids. The CDR3: CASREGRSSYNEQFF. In nucleotides, the CDR3 is TGCGCCAGCAGGGAGGGACGCAGCTCCTACAATGAGCAGTTCTTC.

Only a few counts were recorded for this clone. V is TRBV7-3 and J is TRBJ2-2; tentative D call: TRBD2 (7 bases). The length of the CDR3 is 14 residues. In germline, CDR1 is SGHTA, CDR2 FQGTGA. Trimming removed 5 bases at V and 9 bases at J, with 16 bases between. The CDR3 region is CASSPRGGPRELFF. DNA of the CDR3: TGTGCCAGCAGCCCAAGGGGGGGCCCCAGGGAGCTGTTTTTT.

The chain joins TRBV13 to TRBJ2-5; D is unclear. Trimming cost V 0 bases and J 2 bases, with 10 bases left between them. CDR1 is PRHDT and CDR2 is FYEKMQ in the germline V gene (reference sequence). The CDR3 length is 15 residues. CDR3 bases: TGTGCCAGCAGCTTAGGGAGGTTTGAACAAGAGACCCAGTACTTC. This encodes CASSLGRFEQETQYF. Drawing the rest from reference TRBV13 and TRBJ2-5, the complete variable domain is AAGVIQSPRHLIKEKRETATLKCYPIPRHDTVYWYQQGPGQDPQFLISFYEKMQSDKGSIPDRFSAQQFSDYHSELNMSSLELGDSALYFCASSLGRFEQETQYFGPGTRLLVL.

The chain employs TRBV5-1 and TRBJ2-1; possible D gene TRBD2, 6 bases. The CDR3 length is 13 residues. The germline CDR1 and CDR2 sequences are SGHRS and YFSETQ. The germline V and J ends were trimmed by 2 bases and 3 bases, with 6 bases remaining between them. CDR3 in amino acids: CASSFGGYNEQFF. The CDR3 region has the DNA TGCGCCAGCAGCTTCGGGGGCTACAATGAGCAGTTCTTC.

This clone showed up just once. The chain couples TRBV6-5 to TRBJ2-5; the D gene is possibly TRBD1 (5 bases). Trimming cost V 5 bases and J 2 bases, with 12 bases left between them. Germline CDR1 reads MNHEY; CDR2 reads SVGAGI. This CDR3 comprises 14 residues. The DNA for the CDR3 is TGTGCCAGCAGTACCCTTGACAGTCAAGAGACCCAGTACTTC. This encodes CASSTLDSQETQYF.

The chain is built from TRBV7-2 and TRBJ2-7; the match to TRBD2 covers 8 bases. V lost 2 bases, J lost 5 bases, and 5 bases stayed unmatched. This CDR3 has 14 residues. In germline, CDR1 is SGHTA, CDR2 FQGNSA. DNA of the CDR3: TGTGCCAGCAGCTTATCGGGAGGGCCCCACGAGCAGTACTTC. Amino acid sequence: CASSLSGGPHEQYF.

This chain uses TRBV7-2 with TRBJ2-7; possible D gene TRBD1, 5 bases. Germline V lookup: CDR1 SGHTA, CDR2 FQGNSA. V was shortened by 1 base and J by 3 bases, with 7 bases between the two germline ends. CDR3 size: 13 residues. CDR3 bases: TGTGCCAGCAGCTTAGACAGGTTCTACGAGCAGTACTTC. This codes for CASSLDRFYEQYF.

The CDR3 protein is CASSLRPRGNNEQFF. CDR3 in DNA: TGCGCCAGCAGCCTGCGACCCCGCGGGAACAATGAGCAGTTCTTC. The chain joins TRBV5-1 to TRBJ2-1, with D possibly being TRBD2 (6 bases). V lost 4 bases to trimming and J lost 5 bases, with 16 bases between them. Per germline, CDR1 SGHRS and CDR2 YFSETQ. This CDR3 is built from 15 residues.

This chain connects TRBV6-5 to TRBJ2-7, with 7 bases fitting TRBD1. Germline values: CDR1 MNHEY, CDR2 SVGAGI. The trim removed 0 bases at V and 10 bases at J, leaving 9 bases unmatched. The CDR3 spans 14 residues. CDR3 sequence: CASSYSSGQGDQYF. The CDR3 DNA sequence: TGTGCCAGCAGTTACTCGAGTGGCCAGGGGGACCAGTACTTC.

This chain links TRBV7-2 with TRBJ2-5; maybe TRBD2 (6 bases). The CDR3 is 16 residues long. Trimming pared 3 bases from V and 2 bases from J, leaving 16 bases between. The germline gives CDR1 SGHTA, CDR2 FQGNSA. CDR3 loop: CASSFLATSLQETQYF. The CDR3 DNA is TGTGCCAGCAGCTTCCTCGCAACTAGCTTACAAGAGACCCAGTACTTC.

The V call is TRBV27, the J call TRBJ1-6, with 10 nucleotides matching TRBD1. This CDR3 is 15 amino acids long. The germline gives CDR1 MNHEY, CDR2 SMNVEV (reference sequence). J gave up 9 bases and V 7 bases, and 9 bases lay outside the gene matches. CDR3 protein: CASTRDRGFGSPLHF. The CDR3 nucleotides read TGTGCCAGCACCCGGGACAGGGGATTCGGTTCACCCCTCCACTTT.

The chain links TRBV28 to TRBJ1-3; perhaps TRBD1 as D (6 bases). CDR3 size: 15 residues. In germline, CDR1 is MDHEN, CDR2 SYDVKM. Deletions cut 6 bases from V and 0 bases from J, with 12 bases between. CDR3 DNA sequence: TGTGCCAGCAGCCTCCGGGACATCTCTGGAAACACCATATATTTT. Translating it yields CASSLRDISGNTIYF.

The chain uses TRBV6-5 and TRBJ1-2; 7 bases agree with TRBD1. CDR1 and CDR2 (germline): MNHEY, SVGAGI. The CDR3 extends over 13 amino acids. V trimming: 2 bases; J trimming: 7 bases; junction bases outside the gene matches: 4. The CDR3: CASSYDRDSGYTF. The CDR3, as DNA: TGTGCCAGCAGTTACGACAGGGACTCTGGCTACACCTTC.

The V gene is TRBV4-3, the J gene TRBJ1-1, with 7 positions matching TRBD1. The CDR3 loop spans 12 amino acids. Germline V gives CDR1 LGHNA, CDR2 YSLEER. Losses at the gene ends were 9 bases for V and 0 bases for J; bases not matched to a gene: 1. CDR3: CASGTVNTEAFF. In DNA form, the CDR3 reads TGCGCCAGTGGGACAGTGAACACTGAAGCTTTCTTT.

The chain couples TRBV5-8 to TRBJ1-5; D unresolved. Trimming took off 0 bases at V and 2 bases at J, with 12 bases between the two ends. The germline V gene encodes CDR1 SGHTS and CDR2 YDEGEE. The CDR3 consists of 16 residues. The CDR3 is CASSLVAGWGNQPQHF. The CDR3 coding sequence is TGTGCCAGCAGCTTGGTTGCGGGATGGGGCAATCAGCCCCAGCATTTT.

The V and J genes are TRBV5-1 and TRBJ2-2; 8 bases line up with TRBD1. There are 13 residues in the CDR3. V trimming: 3 bases; J trimming: 6 bases; junction bases outside the gene matches: 1. From germline, CDR1 is SGHRS and CDR2 YFSETQ. This CDR3 reads CASSSQGAGELFF. CDR3 bases: TGCGCCAGCAGCTCACAGGGGGCCGGGGAGCTGTTTTTT.

This clone was seen more than once but under ten times. V and J are TRBV11-1 and TRBJ2-7; TRBD1 matches at 8 bases. CDR3 length equals 15 residues. The V gene end was trimmed by 3 bases and the J gene end by 2 bases; junction bases not matched to a gene: 6. The germline V gene has CDR1 SGHAT and CDR2 FQDESV (reference sequence). The CDR3 region is CASSFNRGSPYEQYF. Here the CDR3 DNA reads TGTGCCAGCAGCTTCAACAGGGGGTCACCCTACGAGCAGTACTTC.

This clone occurred a few times. The gene calls are TRBV7-8 and TRBJ2-1, with 10 positions matching TRBD2. The CDR3 has 16 amino acids. From germline, CDR1 is SGHVS and CDR2 FQNEAQ. V dropped 1 base and J dropped 1; count of bases not matched to a gene: 1. The CDR3 sequence is CASSLEAGGSYNEQFF. CDR3 in DNA: TGTGCCAGCAGCTTAGAAGCGGGAGGGTCCTACAATGAGCAGTTCTTC.

V is TRBV6-4 and J is TRBJ1-5; no reliable D call. Germline lookup yields CDR1 MRHNA and CDR2 SNTAGT. This CDR3 contains 13 residues. Trimming shortened V by 2 bases and J by 5 bases, and 7 bases separated the two germline ends. CDR3 sequence reads: CASSDTRDQPQHF. DNA of the CDR3: TGTGCCAGCAGTGACACCCGGGATCAGCCCCAGCATTTT.

The chain has TRBV6-1 and TRBJ2-5; 12 positions match TRBD2. Germline V gene lookup returns CDR1 MNHNS and CDR2 SASEGT. CDR3 length equals 15 residues. V shed 5 bases and J 5 bases; nucleotides not matched to a gene: 6. CDR3 DNA sequence: TGTGCCAGCAGTCGACTAGCGGGAGAGCGGGAGACCCAGTACTTC. It specifies CASSRLAGERETQYF.

The chain combines TRBV27 with TRBJ2-7; 7 nucleotides align to TRBD1. The CDR3 is 16 amino acids. Trimming at V came to 3 bases and at J to 2 bases, leaving 10 bases not matched to a gene. Germline V gene data show CDR1 as MNHEY and CDR2 as SMNVEV (reference sequence). The CDR3 nucleotides are TGTGCCAGCAGTTTTTCAACAGGGGAAACGGCCTACGAGCAGTACTTC. This translates into CASSFSTGETAYEQYF.

This chain uses TRBV5-1 with TRBJ2-1; the match to TRBD2 covers 8 bases. This CDR3 is built from 16 residues. J lost 4 bases, V lost 4 bases, and 10 bases had no gene match. The germline V gene has CDR1 SGHRS and CDR2 YFSETQ. CDR3 protein: CASSRSGSAGYNEQFF. The CDR3 DNA sequence: TGCGCCAGCAGCCGGAGCGGGAGCGCTGGTTACAATGAGCAGTTCTTC. Full variable domain (remainder filled in from reference TRBV5-1 and TRBJ2-1): KAGVTQTPRYLIKTRGQQVTLSCSPISGHRSVSWYQQTPGQGLQFLFEYFSETQRNKGNFPGRFSGRQFSNSRSEMNVSTLELGDSALYLCASSRSGSAGYNEQFFGPGTRLTVL.